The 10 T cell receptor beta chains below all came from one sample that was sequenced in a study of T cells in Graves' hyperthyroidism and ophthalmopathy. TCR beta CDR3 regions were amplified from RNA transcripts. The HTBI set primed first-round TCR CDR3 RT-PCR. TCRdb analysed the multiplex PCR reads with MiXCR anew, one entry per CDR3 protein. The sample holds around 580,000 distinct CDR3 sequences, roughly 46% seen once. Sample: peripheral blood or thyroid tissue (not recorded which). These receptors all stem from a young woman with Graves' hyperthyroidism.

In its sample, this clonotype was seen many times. The CDR3 protein is CASRYLSEQETQYF. CDR3 in DNA: TGTGCCAGCAGGTACCTTAGCGAGCAAGAGACCCAGTACTTC. The chain is built from TRBV5-6 and TRBJ2-5; a possible D gene is TRBD2 (5 bases). The CDR3 contains 14 residues. Looked up from germline, CDR1 is SGHDT and CDR2 is YYEEEE. Trimming cost V 5 bases and J 2 bases, with 13 bases left between them.

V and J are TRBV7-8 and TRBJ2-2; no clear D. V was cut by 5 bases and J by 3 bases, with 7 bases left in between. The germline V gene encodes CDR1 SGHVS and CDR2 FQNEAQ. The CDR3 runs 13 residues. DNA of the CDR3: TGTGCCAGCAGCCCGGACGACACCGGGGAGCTGTTTTTT. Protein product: CASSPDDTGELFF.

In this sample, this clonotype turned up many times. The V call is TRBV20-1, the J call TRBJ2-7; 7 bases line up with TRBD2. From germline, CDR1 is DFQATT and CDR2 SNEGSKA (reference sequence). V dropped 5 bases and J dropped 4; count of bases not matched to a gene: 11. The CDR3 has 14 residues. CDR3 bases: TGCAGTGCTCCCTGGACTAGTGGGGCTTACGAGCAGTACTTC. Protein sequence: CSAPWTSGAYEQYF.

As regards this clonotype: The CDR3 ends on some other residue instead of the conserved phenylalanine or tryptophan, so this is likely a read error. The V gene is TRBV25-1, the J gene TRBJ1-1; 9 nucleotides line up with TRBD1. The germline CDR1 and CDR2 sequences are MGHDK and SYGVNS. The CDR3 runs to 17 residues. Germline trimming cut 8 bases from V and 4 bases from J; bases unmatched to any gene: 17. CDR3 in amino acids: CASSRTGTGFESTEAFS. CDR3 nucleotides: TGTGCCAGCTCCCGGACCGGGACAGGGTTTGAAAGCACTGAAGCTTTCTCT.

For the CDR3, the DNA is TGTGCCACCAGTGATTGGAGAAACTCCTACAATGAGCAGTTCTTC. Its translation is CATSDWRNSYNEQFF. The V and J genes are TRBV24-1 and TRBJ2-1; D call uncertain. In germline, CDR1 is KGHDR, CDR2 SFDVKD. The CDR3 consists of 15 residues. The V gene lost 2 bases and the J gene lost 0 bases, with 7 bases spanning the gap.

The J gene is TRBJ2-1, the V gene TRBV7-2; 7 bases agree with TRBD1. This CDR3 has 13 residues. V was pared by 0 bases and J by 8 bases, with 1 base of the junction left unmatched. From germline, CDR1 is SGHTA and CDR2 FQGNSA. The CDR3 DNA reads TGTGCCAGCAGCTTAGCGCAGGGGGATGAGCAGTTCTTC. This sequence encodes CASSLAQGDEQFF.

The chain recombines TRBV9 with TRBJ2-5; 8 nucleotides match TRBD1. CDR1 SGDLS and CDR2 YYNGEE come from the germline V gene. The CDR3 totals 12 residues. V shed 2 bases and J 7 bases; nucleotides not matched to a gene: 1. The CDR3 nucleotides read TGTGCCAGCAGCGTGGGGACAGGGACCCAGTACTTC. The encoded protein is CASSVGTGTQYF.

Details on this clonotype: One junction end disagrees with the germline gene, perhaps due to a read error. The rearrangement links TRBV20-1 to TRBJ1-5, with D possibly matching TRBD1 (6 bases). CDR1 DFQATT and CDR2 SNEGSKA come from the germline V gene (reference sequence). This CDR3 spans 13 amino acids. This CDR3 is CGAKGDSNQPQHF. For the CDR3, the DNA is TGCGGTGCTAAGGGGGATAGCAATCAGCCCCAGCATTTT.

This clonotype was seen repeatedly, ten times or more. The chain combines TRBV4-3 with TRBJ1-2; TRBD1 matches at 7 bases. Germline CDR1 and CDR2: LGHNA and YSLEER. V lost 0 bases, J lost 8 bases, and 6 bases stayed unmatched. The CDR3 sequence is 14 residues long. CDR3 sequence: CASSQEGQHHGYTF. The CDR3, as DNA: TGCGCCAGCAGCCAAGAGGGACAGCACCACGGCTACACCTTC.

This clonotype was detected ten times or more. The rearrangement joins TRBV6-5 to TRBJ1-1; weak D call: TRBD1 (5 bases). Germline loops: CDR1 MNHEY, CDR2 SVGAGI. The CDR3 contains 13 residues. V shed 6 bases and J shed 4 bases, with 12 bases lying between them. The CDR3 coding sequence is TGTGCCAGCAGGGGGGGGACCGGCACTGAAGCTTTCTTT. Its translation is CASRGGTGTEAFF.